This is a list of T cell receptor beta chains from one sample in a study of blood T cell repertoires in COVID-19. Clones were read by immunoSEQ multiplex PCR, and TCRdb kept only the in-frame ones, dropping some. The sample has fewer than 250,000 clones; 84% are singletons. The specimen sequenced was PBMCs or T cells enriched from blood (not recorded which). Source of these receptors: a woman in her 30s who had recovered from COVID-19. CDR3s include the opening cysteine and the closing phenylalanine or tryptophan. A D gene is named only where the DNA matches it firmly. The size of a clone is reported for some rows only, either as once, few or many, or as a class for expanded clones.

TRBV6-2/TRBV6-3,NA,TRBJ1-5,NA,CASSPHEAGQPQHF,TGTGCCAGCAGTCCCCACGAGGCGGGGCAGCCCCAGCATTTT
TRBV6-5,NA,TRBJ2-7,NA,CATRRREQDYEQYF,TGTGCCACCCGTCGGCGGGAACAGGACTACGAGCAGTACTTC
TRBV29-1,NA,TRBJ2-3,few,CSVESPGDTQYF,TGCAGCGTTGAATCCCCCGGGGATACGCAGTATTTT
TRBV5-3,NA,TRBJ2-1,once,CARSSDQRSLEQFF,TGTGCCAGAAGCTCGGACCAGCGGTCGTTAGAGCAGTTCTTC
TRBV10-3,NA,TRBJ1-5,NA,CAISERQINQPQHF,TGTGCCATCAGTGAACGACAGATCAATCAGCCCCAGCATTTT
TRBV5-4,NA,TRBJ2-3,NA,CASSLGLLTDTQYF,TGTGCCAGCAGCTTGGGACTATTAACAGATACGCAGTATTTT
TRBV5-5,NA,TRBJ2-3,NA,CASSQEGADTQYF,TGTGCCAGCAGCCAAGAAGGGGCAGATACGCAGTATTTT
TRBV19,TRBD1,TRBJ1-2,NA,CASSYTGTGGLGYTF,TGTGCCAGTAGCTATACCGGGACAGGGGGCCTCGGCTACACCTTC
TRBV2,NA,TRBJ1-5,NA,CASSERFNQPQHF,TGTGCCAGCAGTGAGAGGTTCAATCAGCCCCAGCATTTT
TRBV5-1,TRBD1,TRBJ1-2,NA,CASSLDRDGYTF,TGCGCCAGCAGCTTAGACAGGGATGGCTACACCTTC
TRBV9,NA,TRBJ1-4,NA,CASSETHRSTNEKLFF,TGTGCCAGCAGCGAAACTCACAGGTCAACTAATGAAAAACTGTTTTTT
TRBV5-1,TRBD2,TRBJ2-1,once,CASKLAGSDEQFF,TGCGCCAGCAAATTAGCGGGATCGGATGAGCAGTTCTTC
TRBV11-3,TRBD2,TRBJ2-1,few,CASSLARSGRGGRDNEQFF,TGTGCCAGCAGCTTAGCCCGTAGCGGGAGAGGGGGGAGGGACAATGAGCAGTTCTTC
TRBV7-2,TRBD2,TRBJ2-7,NA,CASSAGGSWEQYF,TGTGCCAGCAGCGCCGGGGGGAGTTGGGAGCAGTACTTC
TRBV3-1/TRBV3-2,NA,TRBJ1-2,NA,CASSQDLLNYGYTF,TGTGCCAGCAGCCAAGACCTCCTTAACTATGGCTACACCTTC
TRBV5-4,TRBD2,TRBJ2-4,NA,CASSLPGGIEYF,TGTGCCAGCAGCTTGCCGGGGGGGATTGAGTACTTC
TRBV7-9,NA,TRBJ1-5,NA,CASSLEGGNQPQHF,TGTGCCAGCAGCCTAGAGGGCGGGAATCAGCCCCAGCATTTT
TRBV28,NA,TRBJ1-4,few,CASSPSTGQYNEKLFF,TGTGCCAGCAGCCCCAGTACTGGACAGTATAATGAAAAACTGTTTTTT
TRBV3-1/TRBV3-2,TRBD2,TRBJ2-3,once,CASSLASGGGTDTQYF,TGTGCCAGCAGCCTAGCTAGCGGGGGGGGAACAGATACGCAGTATTTT
TRBV28,NA,TRBJ1-1,NA,CASRTTVLAEAFF,TGTGCCAGCAGAACGACAGTGTTGGCCGAAGCTTTCTTT
TRBV6-1,NA,TRBJ1-2,NA,CASSEKGRVGVYGYTF,TGTGCCAGCAGTGAAAAAGGAAGGGTAGGGGTCTATGGCTACACCTTC
TRBV5-1,NA,TRBJ2-1,NA,CASSVTSHRQDSYNEQFF,TGCGCCAGCAGCGTCACCTCTCACCGACAGGACTCCTACAATGAGCAGTTCTTC
TRBV4-2,NA,TRBJ2-4,NA,CASSQAEGVGAKNIQYF,TGTGCCAGCAGCCAAGCTGAGGGGGTTGGAGCCAAAAACATTCAGTACTTC
TRBV27,NA,TRBJ2-7,few,CASSMGLTEQYF,TGTGCCAGCAGCATGGGACTGACCGAGCAGTACTTC
TRBV2,TRBD1,TRBJ2-5,NA,CASTRDRRGETQYF,TGTGCCAGCACAAGGGACAGGAGGGGCGAGACCCAGTACTTC
TRBV5-1,TRBD1,TRBJ1-2,NA,CASSAGTGGSDGYTF,TGCGCCAGCAGCGCGGGGACAGGGGGGTCGGATGGCTACACCTTC
TRBV12-3/TRBV12-4,NA,TRBJ1-2,few,CASSEGFRGYTF,TGTGCCAGCAGTGAGGGCTTCCGAGGCTACACCTTC
TRBV3-1/TRBV3-2,TRBD2,TRBJ2-1,once,CASSHGGGSYNEQFF,TGTGCCAGCAGCCATGGCGGGGGTTCTTACAATGAGCAGTTCTTC
TRBV18,NA,TRBJ1-1,NA,CASSPTWNTEAFF,TGTGCCAGCTCACCTACATGGAACACTGAAGCTTTCTTT
TRBV29-1,TRBD1,TRBJ1-2,NA,CSVYPGQGSSYGYTF,TGCAGCGTTTACCCGGGACAGGGAAGTTCCTATGGCTACACCTTC
TRBV18,TRBD1,TRBJ1-6,few,CASSGTGQGASSPLHF,TGTGCCAGCTCAGGAACCGGACAGGGGGCGAGTTCACCCCTCCACTTT
TRBV7-9,NA,TRBJ1-2,few,CASSFNREGYTF,TGTGCCAGCAGCTTCAACAGGGAAGGCTACACCTTC
TRBV28,NA,TRBJ1-2,NA,CASRKQGSFYGYTF,TGTGCCAGCAGGAAACAGGGATCCTTCTATGGCTACACCTTC
TRBV3-1/TRBV3-2,TRBD2,TRBJ2-7,NA,CASSQGAGTSGWSSYEQYF,TGTGCCAGCAGCCAGGGGGCCGGGACTAGCGGGTGGAGCTCCTACGAGCAGTACTTC
TRBV28,NA,TRBJ1-3,NA,CASSLFGQSGNTIYF,TGTGCCAGCAGTTTATTTGGACAGTCTGGAAACACCATATATTTT
TRBV25-1,NA,TRBJ2-5,once,CASSEQQETQYF,TGTGCCAGCAGTGAACAGCAAGAGACCCAGTACTTC
TRBV28,NA,TRBJ2-2,NA,CASSFSTNTGELFF,TGTGCCAGCAGTTTCAGTACGAACACCGGGGAGCTGTTTTTT
TRBV19,TRBD1,TRBJ1-5,NA,CASKNRDRDDQPQHF,TGTGCCAGCAAGAACCGGGACAGGGACGATCAGCCCCAGCATTTT
TRBV5-1,NA,TRBJ2-5,NA,CASSLTGRETQYF,TGCGCCAGCAGCTTGACAGGGCGAGAGACCCAGTACTTC
TRBV9,NA,TRBJ2-2,few,CASSPVIGGTGELFF,TGTGCCAGCAGCCCCGTAATCGGAGGCACCGGGGAGCTGTTTTTT
TRBV10-2,NA,TRBJ2-2,once,CASRSRGNTGELFF,TGCGCCAGCCGAAGCAGGGGGAACACCGGGGAGCTGTTTTTT
TRBV3-1/TRBV3-2,TRBD2,TRBJ2-4,NA,CASSRRSGGGENIQYF,TGTGCCAGCAGTCGACGTAGCGGGGGCGGGGAAAACATTCAGTACTTC
TRBV6-4,NA,TRBJ1-5,NA,CASSGGPNQPQHF,TGTGCCAGCAGTGGGGGGCCCAATCAGCCCCAGCATTTT
TRBV3-1/TRBV3-2,NA,TRBJ2-5,NA,CASSARVAVQETQYF,TGTGCCAGCAGCGCCCGGGTAGCGGTCCAAGAGACCCAGTACTTC
TRBV7-9,TRBD1,TRBJ1-1,NA,CASSLGQGDTEAFF,TGTGCCAGCAGCTTAGGACAGGGGGACACTGAAGCTTTCTTT
TRBV6-1,NA,TRBJ2-2,NA,CASSALRGSTHTGELFF,TGTGCCAGCAGTGCGTTAAGGGGGAGCACCCACACCGGGGAGCTGTTTTTT
TRBV28,NA,TRBJ1-5,few,CASSLTGPTVGQPQHF,TGTGCCAGCAGTTTGACAGGACCGACGGTTGGTCAGCCCCAGCATTTT
TRBV28,NA,TRBJ1-2,few,CASSAGRVAGYTF,TGTGCCAGCAGTGCCGGGAGGGTGGCCGGCTACACCTTC
TRBV7-9,NA,TRBJ1-1,many,CASSLSTTEAFF,TGTGCCAGCAGCTTATCTACGACTGAAGCTTTCTTT
TRBV6-5,NA,TRBJ2-2,NA,CASSYWGVNTGELFF,TGTGCCAGCAGTTACTGGGGGGTCAACACCGGGGAGCTGTTTTTT
TRBV5-4,TRBD2,TRBJ2-2,NA,CASSTLAGVAGGELFF,TGTGCCAGCAGCACCCTAGCGGGAGTCGCCGGCGGGGAGCTGTTTTTT